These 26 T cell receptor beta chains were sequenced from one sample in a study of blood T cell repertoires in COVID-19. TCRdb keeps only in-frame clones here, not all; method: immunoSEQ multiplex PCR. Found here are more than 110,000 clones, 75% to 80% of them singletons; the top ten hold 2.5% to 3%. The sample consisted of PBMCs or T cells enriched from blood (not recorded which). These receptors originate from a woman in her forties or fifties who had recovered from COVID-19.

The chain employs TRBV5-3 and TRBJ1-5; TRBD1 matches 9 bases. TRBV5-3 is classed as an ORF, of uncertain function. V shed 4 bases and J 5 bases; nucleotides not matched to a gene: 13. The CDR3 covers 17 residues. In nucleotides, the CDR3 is TGTGCCAGAAGCGTACCGGGACAGGGCCCATACTATCAGCCCCAGCATTTT. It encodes CARSVPGQGPYYQPQHF.

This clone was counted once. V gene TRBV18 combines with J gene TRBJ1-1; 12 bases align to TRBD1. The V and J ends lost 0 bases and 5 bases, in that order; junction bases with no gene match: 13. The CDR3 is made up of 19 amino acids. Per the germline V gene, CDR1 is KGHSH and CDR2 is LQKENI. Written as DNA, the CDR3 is TGTGCCAGCTCACCACCTGCCGGGGACAGGGGGCCCAGGAGGACTGAAGCTTTCTTT. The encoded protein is CASSPPAGDRGPRRTEAFF.

In nucleotides, the CDR3 is TGTGCCAGCAGCTCGAGGGGCTCGGACAGGGGGCTATGGCAAGCTTTCTTT. It yields the protein CASSSRGSDRGLWQAFF. The chain combines TRBV5-4 with TRBJ1-1; TRBD1 agrees at 11 bases. Per germline, CDR1 SGHNT and CDR2 YYREEE (reference sequence). CDR3 length equals 17 residues. V was pared by 3 bases and J by 9 bases, with 16 bases of the junction left unmatched. The whole variable domain, remainder taken from reference TRBV5-4 and TRBJ1-1, is ETGVTQSPTHLIKTRGQQVTLRCSSQSGHNTVSWYQQALGQGPQFIFQYYREEENGRGNFPPRFSGLQFPNYSSELNVNALELDDSALYLCASSSRGSDRGLWQAFFGQGTRLTVV.

The CDR3 loop reads CASMTRVSGGNEQFF. In nucleotides, the CDR3 is TGTGCCAGCATGACGAGGGTTAGCGGGGGTAATGAGCAGTTCTTC. V gene TRBV6-5 combines with J gene TRBJ2-1, with TRBD2 identical over 9 bases. Germline V gene data show CDR1 as MNHEY and CDR2 as SVGAGI. This CDR3 region has 15 residues. V trimming: 7 bases; J trimming: 7 bases; junction bases outside the gene matches: 11.

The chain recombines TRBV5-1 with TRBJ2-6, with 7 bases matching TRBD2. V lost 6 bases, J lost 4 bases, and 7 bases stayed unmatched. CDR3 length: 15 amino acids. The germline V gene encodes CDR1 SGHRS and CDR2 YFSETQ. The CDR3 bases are TGCGCCAGCACCGGGGGAGGGACCGGGGCCAACGTCCTGACTTTC. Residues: CASTGGGTGANVLTF. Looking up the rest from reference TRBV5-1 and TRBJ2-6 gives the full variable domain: KAGVTQTPRYLIKTRGQQVTLSCSPISGHRSVSWYQQTPGQGLQFLFEYFSETQRNKGNFPGRFSGRQFSNSRSEMNVSTLELGDSALYLCASTGGGTGANVLTFGAGSRLTVL.

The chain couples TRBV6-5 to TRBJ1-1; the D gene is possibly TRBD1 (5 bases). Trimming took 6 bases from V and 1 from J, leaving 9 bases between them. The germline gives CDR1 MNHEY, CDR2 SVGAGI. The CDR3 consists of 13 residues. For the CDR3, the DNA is TGTGCCAGCAGACCCGACAGGAACACTGAAGCTTTCTTT. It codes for CASRPDRNTEAFF.

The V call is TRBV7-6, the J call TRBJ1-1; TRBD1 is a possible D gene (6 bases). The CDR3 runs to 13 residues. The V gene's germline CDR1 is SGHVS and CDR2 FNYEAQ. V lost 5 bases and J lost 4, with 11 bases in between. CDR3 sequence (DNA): TGTGCCAGCAGCAAGGACAGTTTCACTGAAGCTTTCTTT. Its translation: CASSKDSFTEAFF.

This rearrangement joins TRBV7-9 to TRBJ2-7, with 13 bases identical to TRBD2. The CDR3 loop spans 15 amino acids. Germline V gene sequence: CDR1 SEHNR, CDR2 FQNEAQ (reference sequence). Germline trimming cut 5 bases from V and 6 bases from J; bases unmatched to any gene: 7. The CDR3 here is CASSARLAGGFEQYF. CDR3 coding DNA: TGTGCCAGCAGCGCTAGACTAGCGGGGGGATTCGAGCAGTACTTC.

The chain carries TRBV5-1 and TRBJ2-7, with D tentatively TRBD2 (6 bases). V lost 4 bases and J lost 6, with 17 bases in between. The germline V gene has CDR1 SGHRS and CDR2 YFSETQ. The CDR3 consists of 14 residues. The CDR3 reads CASSLVGSDFEQYF. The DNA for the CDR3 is TGCGCCAGCAGCCTGGTCGGGAGCGATTTCGAGCAGTACTTC.

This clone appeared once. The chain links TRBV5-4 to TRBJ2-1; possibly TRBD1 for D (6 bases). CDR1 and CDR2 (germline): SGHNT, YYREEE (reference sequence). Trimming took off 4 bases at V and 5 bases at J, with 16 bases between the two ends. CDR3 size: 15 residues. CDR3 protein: CASSGAGPGDNEQFF. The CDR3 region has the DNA TGTGCCAGCAGCGGGGCGGGCCCAGGGGACAATGAGCAGTTCTTC.

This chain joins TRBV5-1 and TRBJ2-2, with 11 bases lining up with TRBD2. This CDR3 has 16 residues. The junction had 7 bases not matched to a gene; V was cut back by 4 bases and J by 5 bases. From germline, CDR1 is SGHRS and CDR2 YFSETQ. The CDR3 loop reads CASSPLAGGNTGELFF. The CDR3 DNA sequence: TGCGCCAGCAGCCCCTTAGCGGGGGGGAATACCGGGGAGCTGTTTTTT.

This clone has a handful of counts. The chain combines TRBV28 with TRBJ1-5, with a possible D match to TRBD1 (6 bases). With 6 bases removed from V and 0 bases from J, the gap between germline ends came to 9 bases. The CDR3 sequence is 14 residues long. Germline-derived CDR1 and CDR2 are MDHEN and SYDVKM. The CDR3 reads CASRDSYSNQPQHF. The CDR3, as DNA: TGTGCCAGCAGGGACAGCTATAGCAATCAGCCCCAGCATTTT. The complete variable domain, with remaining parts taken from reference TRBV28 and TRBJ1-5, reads DVKVTQSSRYLVKRTGEKVFLECVQDMDHENMFWYRQDPGLGLRLIYFSYDVKMKEKGDIPEGYSVSREKKERFSLILESASTNQTSMYLCASRDSYSNQPQHFGDGTRLSIL.

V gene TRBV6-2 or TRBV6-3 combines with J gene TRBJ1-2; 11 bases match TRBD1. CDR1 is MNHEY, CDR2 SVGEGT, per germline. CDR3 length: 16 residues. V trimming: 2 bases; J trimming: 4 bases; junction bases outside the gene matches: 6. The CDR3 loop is CASSYERGTGGYGYTF. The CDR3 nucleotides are TGTGCCAGCAGTTACGAGCGCGGGACAGGGGGCTATGGCTACACCTTC.

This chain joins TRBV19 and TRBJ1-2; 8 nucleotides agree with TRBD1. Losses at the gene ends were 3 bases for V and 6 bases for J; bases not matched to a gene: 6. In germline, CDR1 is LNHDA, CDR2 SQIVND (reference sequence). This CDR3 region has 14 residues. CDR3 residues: CASSMMDRENGYTF. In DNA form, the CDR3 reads TGTGCCAGTAGTATGATGGACAGGGAGAATGGCTACACCTTC.

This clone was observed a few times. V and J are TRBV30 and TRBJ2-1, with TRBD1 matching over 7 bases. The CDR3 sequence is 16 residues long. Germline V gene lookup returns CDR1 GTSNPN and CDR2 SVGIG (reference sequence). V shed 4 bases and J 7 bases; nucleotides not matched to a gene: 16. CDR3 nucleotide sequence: TGTGCCTGGATTCGAAGAGACAGGGTAATCGATAATGAGCAGTTCTTC. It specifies CAWIRRDRVIDNEQFF.

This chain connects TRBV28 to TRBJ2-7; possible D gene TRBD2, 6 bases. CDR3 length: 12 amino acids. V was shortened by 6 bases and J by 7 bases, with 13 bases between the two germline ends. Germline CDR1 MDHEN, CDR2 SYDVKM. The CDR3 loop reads CASSHGGLEQYF. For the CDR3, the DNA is TGTGCCAGCAGCCACGGGGGTTTGGAGCAGTACTTC.

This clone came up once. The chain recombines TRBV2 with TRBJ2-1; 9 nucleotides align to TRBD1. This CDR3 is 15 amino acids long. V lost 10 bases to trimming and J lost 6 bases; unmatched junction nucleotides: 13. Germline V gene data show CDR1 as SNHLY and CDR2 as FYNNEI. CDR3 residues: CANLLDRGTFNEQFF. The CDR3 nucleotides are TGTGCCAATCTTTTAGACAGGGGGACGTTCAATGAGCAGTTCTTC.

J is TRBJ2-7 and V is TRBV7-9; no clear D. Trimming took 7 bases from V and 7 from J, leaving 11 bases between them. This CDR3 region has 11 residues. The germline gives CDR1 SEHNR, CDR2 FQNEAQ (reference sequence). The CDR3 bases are TGTGCCAGCACCACCAGGTATGAGCAGTACTTC. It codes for CASTTRYEQYF.

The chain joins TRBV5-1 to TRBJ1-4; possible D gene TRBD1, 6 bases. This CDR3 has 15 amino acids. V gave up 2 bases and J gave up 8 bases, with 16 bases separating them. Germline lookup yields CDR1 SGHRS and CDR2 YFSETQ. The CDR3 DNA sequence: TGCGCCAGCAGCTTTGGTGGACAGCGGACAGAAAAACTGTTTTTT. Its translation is CASSFGGQRTEKLFF.

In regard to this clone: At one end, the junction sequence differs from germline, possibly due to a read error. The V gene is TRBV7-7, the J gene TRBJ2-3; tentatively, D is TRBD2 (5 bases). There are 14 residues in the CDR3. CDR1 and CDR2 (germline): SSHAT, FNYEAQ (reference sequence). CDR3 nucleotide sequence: TGTGCTAGCAGCTATGACGGGGACACAGATACGCAGTATTTT. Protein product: CASSYDGDTDTQYF.

CDR3 sequence: CASSLTRLAGTYEQYF. The CDR3 nucleotides are TGTGCCAGCAGTTTAACCCGACTAGCGGGGACCTACGAGCAGTACTTC. The chain carries TRBV27 and TRBJ2-7, with 11 bases lining up with TRBD2. The CDR3 has 16 residues. Trimming removed 2 bases from V and 2 bases from J; junction bases left unmatched: 5. Looked up from germline, CDR1 is MNHEY and CDR2 is SMNVEV (reference sequence).

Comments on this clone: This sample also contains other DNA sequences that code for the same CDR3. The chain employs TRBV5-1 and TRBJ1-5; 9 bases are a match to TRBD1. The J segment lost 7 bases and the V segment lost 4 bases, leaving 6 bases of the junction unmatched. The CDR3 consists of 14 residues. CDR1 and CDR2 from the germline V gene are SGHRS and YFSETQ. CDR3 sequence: CASSPGQGGQPQHF. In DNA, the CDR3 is TGCGCCAGCAGCCCGGGACAGGGTGGACAGCCCCAGCATTTT.

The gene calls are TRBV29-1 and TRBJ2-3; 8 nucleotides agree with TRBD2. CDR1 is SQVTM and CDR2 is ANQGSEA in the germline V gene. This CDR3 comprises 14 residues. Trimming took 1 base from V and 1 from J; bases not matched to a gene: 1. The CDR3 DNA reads TGCAGCGTTGAAGCGGGAGGGGGCACAGATACGCAGTATTTT. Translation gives CSVEAGGGTDTQYF.

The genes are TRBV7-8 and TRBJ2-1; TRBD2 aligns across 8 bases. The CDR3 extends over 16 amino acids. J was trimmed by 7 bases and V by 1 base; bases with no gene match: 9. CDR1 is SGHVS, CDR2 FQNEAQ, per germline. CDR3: CASSLVAGGIGNEQFF. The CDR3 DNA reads TGTGCCAGCAGCTTAGTCGCGGGGGGAATAGGGAATGAGCAGTTCTTC. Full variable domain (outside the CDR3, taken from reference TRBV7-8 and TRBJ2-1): GAGVSQSPRYKVAKRGQDVALRCDPISGHVSLFWYQQALGQGPEFLTYFQNEAQLDKSGLPSDRFFAERPEGSVSTLKIQRTQQEDSAVYLCASSLVAGGIGNEQFFGPGTRLTVL.

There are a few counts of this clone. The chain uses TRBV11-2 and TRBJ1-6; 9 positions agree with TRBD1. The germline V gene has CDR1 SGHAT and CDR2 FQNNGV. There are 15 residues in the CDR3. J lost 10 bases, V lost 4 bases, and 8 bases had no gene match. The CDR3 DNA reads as TGTGCCAGCAGCTCTCGGACAGGGGCCTCATCACCCCTCCACTTT. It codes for CASSSRTGASSPLHF.

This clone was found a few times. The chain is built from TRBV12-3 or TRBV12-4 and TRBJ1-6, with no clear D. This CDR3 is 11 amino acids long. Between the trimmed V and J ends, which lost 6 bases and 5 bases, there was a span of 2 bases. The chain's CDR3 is CASSNNSPLHF. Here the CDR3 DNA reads TGTGCCAGCAGCAATAATTCACCCCTCCACTTT.